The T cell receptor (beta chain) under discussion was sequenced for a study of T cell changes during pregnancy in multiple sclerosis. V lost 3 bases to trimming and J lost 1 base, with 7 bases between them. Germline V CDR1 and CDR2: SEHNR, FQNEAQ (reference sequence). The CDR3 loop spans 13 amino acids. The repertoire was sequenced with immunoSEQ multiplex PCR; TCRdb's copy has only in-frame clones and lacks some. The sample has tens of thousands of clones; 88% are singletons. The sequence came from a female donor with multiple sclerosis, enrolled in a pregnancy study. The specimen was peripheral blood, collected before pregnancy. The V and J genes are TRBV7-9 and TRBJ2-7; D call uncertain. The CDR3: CASSFVPSYEQYF. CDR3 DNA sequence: TGTGCCAGCAGCTTCGTCCCGTCCTACGAGCAGTACTTC.